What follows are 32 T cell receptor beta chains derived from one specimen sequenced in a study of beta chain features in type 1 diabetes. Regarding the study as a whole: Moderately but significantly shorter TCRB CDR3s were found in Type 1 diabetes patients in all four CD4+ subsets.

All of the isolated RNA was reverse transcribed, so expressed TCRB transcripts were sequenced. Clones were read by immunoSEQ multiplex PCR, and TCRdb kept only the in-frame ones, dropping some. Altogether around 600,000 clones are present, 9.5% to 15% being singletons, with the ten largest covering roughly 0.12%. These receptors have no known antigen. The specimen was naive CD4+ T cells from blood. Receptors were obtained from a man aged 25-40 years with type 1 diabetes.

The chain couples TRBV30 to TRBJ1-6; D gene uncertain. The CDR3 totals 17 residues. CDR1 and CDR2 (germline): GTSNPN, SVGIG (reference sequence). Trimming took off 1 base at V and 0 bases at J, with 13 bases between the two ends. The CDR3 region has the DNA TGTGCCTGGAGTGGCCCGACGGCCAGCTCCTATAATTCACCCCTCCACTTT. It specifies CAWSGPTASSYNSPLHF.

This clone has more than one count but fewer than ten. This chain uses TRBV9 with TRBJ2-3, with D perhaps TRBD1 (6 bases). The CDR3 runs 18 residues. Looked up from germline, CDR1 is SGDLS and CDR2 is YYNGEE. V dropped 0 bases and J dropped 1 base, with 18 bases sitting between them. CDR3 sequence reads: CASSVGDYRETRTDTQYF. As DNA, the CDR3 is TGTGCCAGCAGCGTAGGGGATTACAGGGAGACGCGCACAGATACGCAGTATTTT.

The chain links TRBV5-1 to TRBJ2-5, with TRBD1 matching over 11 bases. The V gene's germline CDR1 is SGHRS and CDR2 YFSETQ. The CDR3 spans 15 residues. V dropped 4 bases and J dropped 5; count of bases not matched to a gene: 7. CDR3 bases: TGCGCCAGCAGCATTAGGACAGGGGGCGAGGAGACCCAGTACTTC. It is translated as CASSIRTGGEETQYF.

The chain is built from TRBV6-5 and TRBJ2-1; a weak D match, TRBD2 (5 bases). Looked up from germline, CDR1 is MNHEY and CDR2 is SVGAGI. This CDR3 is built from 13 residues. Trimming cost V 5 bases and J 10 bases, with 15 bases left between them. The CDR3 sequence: CASSIRGTREQFF. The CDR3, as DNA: TGTGCCAGCAGTATACGGGGTACGCGGGAGCAGTTCTTC.

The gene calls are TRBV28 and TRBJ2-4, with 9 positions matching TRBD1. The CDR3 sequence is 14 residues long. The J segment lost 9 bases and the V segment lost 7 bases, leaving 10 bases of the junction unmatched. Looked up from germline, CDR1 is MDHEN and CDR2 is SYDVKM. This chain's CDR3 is CASTSTGGRGIQYF. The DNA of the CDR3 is TGTGCCAGCACCTCAACAGGGGGCAGGGGCATTCAGTACTTC.

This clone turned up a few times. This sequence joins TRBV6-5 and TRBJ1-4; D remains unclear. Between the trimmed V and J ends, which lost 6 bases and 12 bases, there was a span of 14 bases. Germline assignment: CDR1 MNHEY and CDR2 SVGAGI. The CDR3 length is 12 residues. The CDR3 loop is CASSLTGRELFF. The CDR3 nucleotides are TGTGCCAGCAGCCTTACTGGCAGAGAACTGTTTTTT.

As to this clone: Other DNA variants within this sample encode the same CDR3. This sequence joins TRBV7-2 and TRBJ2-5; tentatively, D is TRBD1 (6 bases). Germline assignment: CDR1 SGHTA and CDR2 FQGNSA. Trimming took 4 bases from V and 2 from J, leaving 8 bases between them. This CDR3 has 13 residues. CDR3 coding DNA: TGTGCCAGCAGCTCAGACAGGCAAGAGACCCAGTACTTC. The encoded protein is CASSSDRQETQYF. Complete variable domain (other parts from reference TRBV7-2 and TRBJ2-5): GAGVSQSPSNKVTEKGKDVELRCDPISGHTALYWYRQSLGQGLEFLIYFQGNSAPDKSGLPSDRFSAERTGGSVSTLTIQRTQQEDSAVYLCASSSDRQETQYFGPGTRLLVL.

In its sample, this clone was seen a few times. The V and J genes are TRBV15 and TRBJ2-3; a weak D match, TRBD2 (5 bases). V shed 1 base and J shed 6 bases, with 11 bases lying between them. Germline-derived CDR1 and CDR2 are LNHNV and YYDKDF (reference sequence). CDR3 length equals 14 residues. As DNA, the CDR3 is TGTGCCACCAGCAGAGGAGGGAGCATTGATACGCAGTATTTT. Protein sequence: CATSRGGSIDTQYF.

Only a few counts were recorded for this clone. The DNA for the CDR3 is TGTGCCAGCAGTTACCTAAATAGCAATGAGCAGTTCTTC. Amino acid sequence: CASSYLNSNEQFF. The chain links TRBV6-5 to TRBJ2-1; D is uncertain. Germline lookup yields CDR1 MNHEY and CDR2 SVGAGI. V lost 2 bases, J lost 6 bases, and 8 bases lay in between. The CDR3 is 13 residues long.

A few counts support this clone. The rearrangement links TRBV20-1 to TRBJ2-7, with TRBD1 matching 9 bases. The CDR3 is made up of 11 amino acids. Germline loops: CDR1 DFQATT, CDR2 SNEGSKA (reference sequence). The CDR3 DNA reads TGCACGGACAGGGGTTCTCGGGAGCAGTACTTC. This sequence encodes CTDRGSREQYF.

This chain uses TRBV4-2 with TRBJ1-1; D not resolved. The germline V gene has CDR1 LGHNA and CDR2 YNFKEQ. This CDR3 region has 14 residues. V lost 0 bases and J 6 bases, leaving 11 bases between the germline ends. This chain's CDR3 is CASSQEPGSPEAFF. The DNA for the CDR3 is TGTGCCAGCAGCCAAGAACCCGGGAGCCCTGAAGCTTTCTTT.

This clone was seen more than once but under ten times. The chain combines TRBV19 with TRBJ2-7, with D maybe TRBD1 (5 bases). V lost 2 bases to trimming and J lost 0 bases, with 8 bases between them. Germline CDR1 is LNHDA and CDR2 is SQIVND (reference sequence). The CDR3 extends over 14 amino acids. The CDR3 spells CASSIQGASYEQYF. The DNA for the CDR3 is TGTGCCAGTAGTATACAGGGTGCCTCCTACGAGCAGTACTTC.

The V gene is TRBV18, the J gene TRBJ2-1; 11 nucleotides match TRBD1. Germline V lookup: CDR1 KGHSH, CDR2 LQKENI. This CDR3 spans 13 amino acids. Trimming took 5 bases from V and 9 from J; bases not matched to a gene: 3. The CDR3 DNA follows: TGTGCCAGCTCAGAGGACAGGGGGCTTGAGCAGTTCTTC. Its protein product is CASSEDRGLEQFF.

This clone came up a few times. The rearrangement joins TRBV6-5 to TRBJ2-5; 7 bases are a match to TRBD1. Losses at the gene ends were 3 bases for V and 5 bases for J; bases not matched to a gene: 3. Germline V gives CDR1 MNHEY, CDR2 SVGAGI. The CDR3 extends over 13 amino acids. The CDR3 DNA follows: TGTGCCAGCAGTTATTCACAGGGGGAGACCCAGTACTTC. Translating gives CASSYSQGETQYF.

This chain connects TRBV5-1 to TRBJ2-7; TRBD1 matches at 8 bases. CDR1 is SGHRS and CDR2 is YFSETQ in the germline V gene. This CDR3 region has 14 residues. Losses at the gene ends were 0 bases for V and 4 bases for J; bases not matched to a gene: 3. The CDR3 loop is CASSLEGQVYEQYF. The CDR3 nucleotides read TGCGCCAGCAGCTTGGAGGGACAGGTATACGAGCAGTACTTC.

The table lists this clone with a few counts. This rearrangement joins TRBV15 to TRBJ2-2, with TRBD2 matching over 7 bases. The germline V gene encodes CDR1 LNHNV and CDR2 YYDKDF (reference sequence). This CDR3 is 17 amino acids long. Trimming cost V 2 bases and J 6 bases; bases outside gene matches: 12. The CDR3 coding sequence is TGTGCCACCAGCAGACGGAAGACTTCTAGCGGAGCCGGGGAGCTGTTTTTT. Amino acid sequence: CATSRRKTSSGAGELFF.

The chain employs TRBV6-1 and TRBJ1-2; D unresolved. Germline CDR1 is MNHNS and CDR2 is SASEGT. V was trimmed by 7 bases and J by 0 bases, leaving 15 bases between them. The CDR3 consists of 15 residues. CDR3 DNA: TGTGCCAGCACCCAAAGTGGAGCAACTAACTATGGCTACACCTTC. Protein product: CASTQSGATNYGYTF.

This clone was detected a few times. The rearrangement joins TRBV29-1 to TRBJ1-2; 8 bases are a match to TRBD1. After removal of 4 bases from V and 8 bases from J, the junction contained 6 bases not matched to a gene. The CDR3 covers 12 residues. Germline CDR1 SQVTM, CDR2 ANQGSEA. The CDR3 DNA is TGCAGCGTTGGTCAGGGGGCGCGGGGCTACACCTTC. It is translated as CSVGQGARGYTF.

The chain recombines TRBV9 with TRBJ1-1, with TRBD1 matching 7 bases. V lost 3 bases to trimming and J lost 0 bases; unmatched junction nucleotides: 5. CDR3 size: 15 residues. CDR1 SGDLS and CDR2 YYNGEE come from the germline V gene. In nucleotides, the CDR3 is TGTGCCAGCAGCGCGTCGGGGACAGTGAACACTGAAGCTTTCTTT. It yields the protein CASSASGTVNTEAFF.

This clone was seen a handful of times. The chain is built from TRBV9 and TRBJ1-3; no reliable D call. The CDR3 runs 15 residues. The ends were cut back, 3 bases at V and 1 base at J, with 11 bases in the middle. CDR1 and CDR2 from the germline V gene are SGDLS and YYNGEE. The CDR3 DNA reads TGTGCCAGCAGCGGTGGTGGGAAGTCTGGAAACACCATATATTTT. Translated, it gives CASSGGGKSGNTIYF. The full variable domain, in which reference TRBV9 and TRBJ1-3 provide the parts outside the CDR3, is DSGVTQTPKHLITATGQRVTLRCSPRSGDLSVYWYQQSLDQGLQFLIQYYNGEERAKGNILERFSAQQFPDLHSELNLSSLELGDSALYFCASSGGGKSGNTIYFGEGSWLTVV.

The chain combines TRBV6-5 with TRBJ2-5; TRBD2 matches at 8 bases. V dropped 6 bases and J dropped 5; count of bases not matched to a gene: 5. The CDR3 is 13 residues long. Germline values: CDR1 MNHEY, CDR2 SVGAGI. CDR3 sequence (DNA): TGTGCCAGCAGCCCGGGGGGGGCCGAGACCCAGTACTTC. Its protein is CASSPGGAETQYF.

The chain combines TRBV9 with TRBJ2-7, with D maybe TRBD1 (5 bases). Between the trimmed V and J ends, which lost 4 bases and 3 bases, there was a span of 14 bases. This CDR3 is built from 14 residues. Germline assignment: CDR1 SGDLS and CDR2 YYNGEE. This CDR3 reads CASSRGSSIYEQYF. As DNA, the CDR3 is TGTGCCAGCAGCAGGGGCTCCTCCATCTACGAGCAGTACTTC.

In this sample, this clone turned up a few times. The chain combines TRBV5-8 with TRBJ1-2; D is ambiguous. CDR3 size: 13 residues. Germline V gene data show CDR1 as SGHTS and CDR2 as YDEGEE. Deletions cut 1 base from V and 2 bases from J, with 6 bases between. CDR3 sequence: CASSLSHNYGYTF. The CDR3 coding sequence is TGTGCCAGCAGCTTGTCTCACAACTATGGCTACACCTTC.

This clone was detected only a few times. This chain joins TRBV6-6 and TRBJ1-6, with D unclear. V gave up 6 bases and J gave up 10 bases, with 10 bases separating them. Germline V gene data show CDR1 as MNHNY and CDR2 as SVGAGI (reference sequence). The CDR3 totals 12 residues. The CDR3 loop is CASSRSQSPLHF. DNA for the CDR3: TGTGCCAGCAGCCGAAGTCAGTCACCCCTCCACTTT.

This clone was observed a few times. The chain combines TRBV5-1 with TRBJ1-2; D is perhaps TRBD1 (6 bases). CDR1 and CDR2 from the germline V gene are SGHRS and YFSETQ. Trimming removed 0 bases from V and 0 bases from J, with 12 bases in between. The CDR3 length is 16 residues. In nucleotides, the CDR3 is TGCGCCAGCAGCTTGGCCGGGACACACGCTAACTATGGCTACACCTTC. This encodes CASSLAGTHANYGYTF.

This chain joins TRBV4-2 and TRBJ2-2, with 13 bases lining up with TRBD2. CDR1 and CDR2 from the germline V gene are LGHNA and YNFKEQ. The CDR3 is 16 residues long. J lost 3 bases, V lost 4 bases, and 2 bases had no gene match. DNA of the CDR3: TGTGCCAGCAGCCGAGGACTAGCGGGAGACACCGGGGAGCTGTTTTTT. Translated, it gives CASSRGLAGDTGELFF.

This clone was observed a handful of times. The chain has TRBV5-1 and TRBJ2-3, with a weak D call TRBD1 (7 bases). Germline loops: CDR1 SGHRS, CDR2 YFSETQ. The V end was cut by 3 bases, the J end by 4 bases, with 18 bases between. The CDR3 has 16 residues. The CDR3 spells CASSSTAQGGPDTQYF. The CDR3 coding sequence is TGCGCCAGCAGCTCCACCGCTCAGGGGGGCCCAGATACGCAGTATTTT.

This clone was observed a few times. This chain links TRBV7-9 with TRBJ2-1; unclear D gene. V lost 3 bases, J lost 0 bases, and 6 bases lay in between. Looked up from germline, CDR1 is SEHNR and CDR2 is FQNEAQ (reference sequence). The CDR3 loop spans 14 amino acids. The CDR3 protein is CASSLGFSYNEQFF. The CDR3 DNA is TGTGCCAGCAGCTTGGGGTTCTCCTACAATGAGCAGTTCTTC.

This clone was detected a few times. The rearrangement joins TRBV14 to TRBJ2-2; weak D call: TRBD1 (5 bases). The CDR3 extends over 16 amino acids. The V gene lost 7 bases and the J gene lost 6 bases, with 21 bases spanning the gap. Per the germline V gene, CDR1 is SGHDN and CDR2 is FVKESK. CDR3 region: CASTHKHTWGAGELFF. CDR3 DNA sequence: TGTGCCAGCACACACAAGCACACGTGGGGCGCCGGGGAGCTGTTTTTT.

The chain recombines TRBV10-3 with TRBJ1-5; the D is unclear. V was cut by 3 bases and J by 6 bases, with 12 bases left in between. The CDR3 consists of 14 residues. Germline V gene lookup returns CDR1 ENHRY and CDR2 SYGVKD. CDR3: CAISESPWGQPQHF. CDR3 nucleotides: TGTGCCATCAGTGAAAGTCCTTGGGGTCAGCCCCAGCATTTT.

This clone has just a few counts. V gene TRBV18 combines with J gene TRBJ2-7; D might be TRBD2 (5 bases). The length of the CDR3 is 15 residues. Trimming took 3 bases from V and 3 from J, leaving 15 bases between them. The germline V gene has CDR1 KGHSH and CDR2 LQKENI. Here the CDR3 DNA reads TGTGCCAGCTCACCGGCAACGCGAGGGTTCTACGAGCAGTACTTC. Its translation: CASSPATRGFYEQYF.

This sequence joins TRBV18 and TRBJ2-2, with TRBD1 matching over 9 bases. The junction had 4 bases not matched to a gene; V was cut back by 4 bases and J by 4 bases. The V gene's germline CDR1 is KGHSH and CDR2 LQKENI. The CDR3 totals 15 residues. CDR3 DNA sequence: TGTGCCAGCTCACGCAGGACAGGGGCCACCGGGGAGCTGTTTTTT. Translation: CASSRRTGATGELFF. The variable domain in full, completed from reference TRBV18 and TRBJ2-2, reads NAGVMQNPRHLVRRRGQEARLRCSPMKGHSHVYWYRQLPEEGLKFMVYLQKENIIDESGMPKERFSAEFPKEGPSILRIQQVVRGDSAAYFCASSRRTGATGELFFGEGSRLTVL.